The 21 T cell receptor beta chains given below trace back to one sample, sequenced in a study of regulatory T cells in long-lasting Graves disease. CDR3-region Arm-PCR and iRepertoire HTBI primers produced the TCR beta libraries. MiXCR, applied by TCRdb to the multiplex PCR reads, yields one record per CDR3 protein. The sample consists of roughly 510,000 distinct CDR3 sequences, 15% to 20% of them appearing once. The time point: newly diagnosed GD, antithyroid drugs for less than 3 months. The TCR library was made from RNA extracted from PBMCs. These same data were also listed under a study on T cells in Graves' hyperthyroidism and ophthalmopathy.

The material sequenced was peripheral blood mononuclear cells (PBMCs), taken at new diagnosis, from a patient treated with antithyroid drugs. The receptor set was obtained from a man younger than 30 with Graves disease.

The sample holds a few counts of this clonotype. A clone one base away is much larger, so this may be a read error. For the CDR3, the DNA is TGCAGTGCTTACACCCAGCGGGACGGCCACTACAAGCAGTACTTC. As protein: CSAYTQRDGHYKQYF. This chain links TRBV20-1 with TRBJ2-7, with 7 bases lining up with TRBD2. This CDR3 is built from 15 residues. The germline V gene has CDR1 DFQATT and CDR2 SNEGSKA (reference sequence).

CDR3 DNA: TGTGCCAGTAGTAAGGTCGGCCACTATGGCTACACCTTC. Translating gives CASSKVGHYGYTF. The chain recombines TRBV19 with TRBJ1-2; D uncertain. The CDR3 consists of 13 residues. CDR1 and CDR2 (germline): LNHDA, SQIVND (reference sequence). V lost 4 bases and J lost 3, with 9 bases in between.

This clonotype showed up many times. The chain combines TRBV12-3 or TRBV12-4 with TRBJ1-5; 7 bases match TRBD1. V shed 7 bases, J shed 4 bases, and the junction held 10 bases outside the gene matches. The CDR3 contains 15 residues. The CDR3 DNA follows: TGTGCCAGCATCCCAGGGGGGCAAGGGAATCAGCCCCAGCATTTT. This gives the protein CASIPGGQGNQPQHF.

For this clonotype: A much larger clone lies a single base off, so this may be a read error. This chain connects TRBV28 to TRBJ2-1; 8 bases line up with TRBD2. With 8 bases clipped from V and 10 bases from J, the junction kept 10 bases outside the gene matches. CDR1 and CDR2 from the germline V gene are MDHEN and SYDVKM. This CDR3 comprises 13 residues. This CDR3 reads CASGAGVAFEQFF. CDR3 coding DNA: TGTGCCAGCGGAGCGGGAGTTGCATTCGAGCAGTTCTTC.

The chain uses TRBV19 and TRBJ2-5, with a possible D match to TRBD2 (5 bases). This CDR3 comprises 14 residues. Trimming removed 8 bases from V and 1 base from J, with 14 bases in between. The germline CDR1 and CDR2 sequences are LNHDA and SQIVND (reference sequence). The CDR3 coding sequence is TGTGCCAGTTCCGTGGAGGCATTCCAAGAGACCCAGTACTTC. Its translation is CASSVEAFQETQYF.

This clonotype has at least ten counts. The chain carries TRBV2 and TRBJ2-2, with 11 bases matching TRBD2. Germline lookup yields CDR1 SNHLY and CDR2 FYNNEI. The ends lost 4 bases at V and 7 bases at J; junction bases unmatched: 17. This CDR3 contains 19 residues. The CDR3 DNA reads TGTGCCAGCAGTGCGAGCGATCGATCTAGCGGGAGGTGGGTCGGGGAGCTGTTTTTT. Amino acid sequence: CASSASDRSSGRWVGELFF.

This clonotype was counted many times. The CDR3 spells CSAPTTSLYEQYF. CDR3 in DNA: TGCAGTGCTCCTACTACTAGTCTCTACGAGCAGTACTTC. This rearrangement joins TRBV20-1 to TRBJ2-7; D possibly corresponds to TRBD2 (5 bases). From germline, CDR1 is DFQATT and CDR2 SNEGSKA (reference sequence). The CDR3 contains 13 residues. The V gene lost 5 bases and the J gene lost 3 bases, with 14 bases spanning the gap.

This clonotype was counted once. A much larger clone differs from this one at a single base, so this may be a read error. The CDR3 end shows no conserved phenylalanine or tryptophan, and so a read error is likely. V usage is TRBV12-3 or TRBV12-4 and J usage is TRBJ2-3; 11 nucleotides align to TRBD1. The length of the CDR3 is 17 residues. V gave up 3 bases and J gave up 3 bases; unmatched junction bases: 8. This CDR3 reads CASSFPPDRGRTDTQYL. CDR3 DNA: TGTGCCAGCAGTTTCCCCCCGGACAGGGGGCGAACAGATACGCAGTATCTT.

As concerns this clonotype: One junction end disagrees with the germline gene, perhaps due to a read error. The rearrangement uses TRBV27 and TRBJ1-5; no reliable D call. CDR1 and CDR2 from the germline V gene are MNHEY and SMNVEV (reference sequence). The CDR3 loop spans 14 amino acids. Here the CDR3 DNA reads TGTGCCAGCGGTTTAACCGGCTCCAATCAGCCCCAGCATTTT. As protein: CASGLTGSNQPQHF.

This clonotype was detected a few times. A read error may explain this, as a much larger clone is one base away. The rearrangement joins TRBV6-2 or TRBV6-3 to TRBJ2-1; 8 positions agree with TRBD1. The length of the CDR3 is 14 residues. Germline CDR1 and CDR2: MNHEY and SVGEGT. V lost 7 bases to trimming and J lost 11 bases; unmatched junction nucleotides: 13. CDR3 region: CASTRTGPRDKQFF. The CDR3 bases are TGTGCCAGCACCAGGACAGGGCCTAGGGATAAGCAGTTCTTC.

This clonotype was observed a few times. This chain links TRBV7-8 with TRBJ1-4, with D hard to call. Trimming took off 4 bases at V and 10 bases at J, with 19 bases between the two ends. CDR1 and CDR2 (germline): SGHVS, FQNEAQ. This CDR3 is 15 amino acids long. The CDR3 bases are TGTGCCAGCAGCTCACGCGGCACAGTCCCAGGAAAACTGTTTTTT. It codes for CASSSRGTVPGKLFF.

The chain carries TRBV29-1 and TRBJ1-2; D gene uncertain. Trimming shortened V by 5 bases and J by 3 bases, and 13 bases separated the two germline ends. CDR1 is SQVTM and CDR2 is ANQGSEA in the germline V gene. This CDR3 spans 13 amino acids. In DNA, the CDR3 is TGCAGCGTTAAGGTAGTGGAAGACTATGGCTACACCTTC. Its translation: CSVKVVEDYGYTF.

This clonotype has more than one count but fewer than ten. The V and J genes are TRBV7-8 and TRBJ2-5, with 7 nucleotides matching TRBD1. The germline gives CDR1 SGHVS, CDR2 FQNEAQ. Trimming at V came to 3 bases and at J to 7 bases, leaving 14 bases not matched to a gene. CDR3 length: 16 residues. Written as DNA, the CDR3 is TGTGCCAGCAGCTTTCCGCGAAGACAGGGTGGATGGACCCAGTACTTC. Its protein product is CASSFPRRQGGWTQYF.

This clonotype was seen many times. V gene TRBV2 combines with J gene TRBJ2-1; possibly TRBD1 for D (6 bases). Trimming removed 9 bases at V and 8 bases at J, with 11 bases between. The length of the CDR3 is 11 residues. Germline-derived CDR1 and CDR2 are SNHLY and FYNNEI. Written as DNA, the CDR3 is TGTGCCAGTTACAGGGCTGATGAGCAGTTCTTC. It translates to CASYRADEQFF. Filled out from reference TRBV2 and TRBJ2-1, the complete variable domain reads EPEVTQTPSHQVTQMGQEVILRCVPISNHLYFYWYRQILGQKVEFLVSFYNNEISEKSEIFDDQFSVERPDGSNFTLKIRSTKLEDSAMYFCASYRADEQFFGPGTRLTVL.

This chain connects TRBV12-3 or TRBV12-4 to TRBJ2-7, with 10 bases lining up with TRBD1. The CDR3 is 14 residues long. V was clipped by 7 bases and J by 4 bases; unmatched bases: 7. CDR3 bases: TGTGCCAGCATTCCGGGACAGGGGCTTTACGAGCAGTACTTC. Its translation is CASIPGQGLYEQYF.

This clonotype was detected ten times or more. This chain connects TRBV7-9 to TRBJ1-2, with 9 bases aligning to TRBD1. The CDR3 covers 14 residues. Germline V gives CDR1 SEHNR, CDR2 FQNEAQ (reference sequence). J was trimmed by 8 bases and V by 5 bases; bases with no gene match: 9. In nucleotides, the CDR3 is TGTGCCAGCAGCCGTCCCGGGACAGGGCCCGGCTACACCTTC. Translated: CASSRPGTGPGYTF. Drawing the rest from reference TRBV7-9 and TRBJ1-2, the complete variable domain is DTGVSQNPRHKITKRGQNVTFRCDPISEHNRLYWYRQTLGQGPEFLTYFQNEAQLEKSRLLSDRFSAERPKGSFSTLEIQRTEQGDSAMYLCASSRPGTGPGYTFGSGTRLTVV.

This chain links TRBV12-3 or TRBV12-4 with TRBJ2-7; unclear D gene. Trimming pared 6 bases from V and 5 bases from J, leaving 14 bases between. This CDR3 region has 13 residues. The CDR3 nucleotides read TGTGCCAGCAGCCTTGACTCGTACAACGAGCAGTACTTC. Encoded protein: CASSLDSYNEQYF.

This clonotype has a count of ten or more. V gene TRBV15 combines with J gene TRBJ2-5, with D tentatively TRBD2 (7 bases). Per germline, CDR1 LNHNV and CDR2 YYDKDF (reference sequence). Trimming pared 1 base from V and 5 bases from J, leaving 14 bases between. This CDR3 spans 15 amino acids. The CDR3 nucleotides read TGTGCCACCAGCAGAGGAAGGGGGGGCACGGAGACCCAGTACTTC. It encodes CATSRGRGGTETQYF.

This clonotype was seen more than once but under ten times. V usage is TRBV12-3 or TRBV12-4 and J usage is TRBJ1-6; no reliable D call. This CDR3 comprises 12 residues. The V end was cut by 3 bases, the J end by 18 bases, with 15 bases between. The CDR3 nucleotides read TGTGCCAGCAGTTTTGGTGGAGACGGGCACCACTTT. Encoded protein: CASSFGGDGHHF.

Here the CDR3 DNA reads TGTGCTAGTGGTTCGGCCGAGACTAACACTGAAGCTTTCTTT. Its translation is CASGSAETNTEAFF. V and J are TRBV12-5 and TRBJ1-1, with D unresolved. Per germline, CDR1 LGHNT and CDR2 FRNRAP. The CDR3 is 14 amino acids. V shed 4 bases and J shed 2 bases, with 11 bases lying between them.

This clonotype appeared many times. The gene calls are TRBV20-1 and TRBJ1-1; 7 positions agree with TRBD1. The CDR3 consists of 13 residues. Germline loops: CDR1 DFQATT, CDR2 SNEGSKA (reference sequence). V was pared by 5 bases and J by 5 bases, with 8 bases of the junction left unmatched. The CDR3 is CSAGRQGGTEAFF. As DNA, the CDR3 is TGCAGTGCTGGTCGACAGGGAGGAACTGAAGCTTTCTTT.